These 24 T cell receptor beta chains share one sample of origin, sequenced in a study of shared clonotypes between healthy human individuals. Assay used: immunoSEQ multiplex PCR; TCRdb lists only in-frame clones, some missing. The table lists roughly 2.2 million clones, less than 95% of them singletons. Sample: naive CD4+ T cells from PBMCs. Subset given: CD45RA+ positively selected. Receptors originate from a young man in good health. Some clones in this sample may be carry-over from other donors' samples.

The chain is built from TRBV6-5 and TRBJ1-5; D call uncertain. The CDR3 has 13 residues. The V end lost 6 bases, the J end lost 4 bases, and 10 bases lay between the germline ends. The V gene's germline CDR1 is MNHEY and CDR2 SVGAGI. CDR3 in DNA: TGTGCCAGCAGAACGGCGGGTAATCAGCCCCAGCATTTT. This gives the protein CASRTAGNQPQHF.

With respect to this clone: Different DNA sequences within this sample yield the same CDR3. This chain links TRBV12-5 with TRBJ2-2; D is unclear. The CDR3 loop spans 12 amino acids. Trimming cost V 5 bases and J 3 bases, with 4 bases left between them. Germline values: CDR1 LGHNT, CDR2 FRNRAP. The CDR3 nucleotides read TGTGCTAGTGGTCTCCACACCGGGGAGCTGTTTTTT. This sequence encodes CASGLHTGELFF.

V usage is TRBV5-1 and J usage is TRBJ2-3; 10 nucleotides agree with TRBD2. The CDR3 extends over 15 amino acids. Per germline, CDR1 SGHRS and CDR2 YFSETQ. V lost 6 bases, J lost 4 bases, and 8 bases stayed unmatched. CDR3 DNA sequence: TGCGCCAGCACTCCACTAGCGGGATCAGCAGATACGCAGTATTTT. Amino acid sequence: CASTPLAGSADTQYF. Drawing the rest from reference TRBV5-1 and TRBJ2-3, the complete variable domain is KAGVTQTPRYLIKTRGQQVTLSCSPISGHRSVSWYQQTPGQGLQFLFEYFSETQRNKGNFPGRFSGRQFSNSRSEMNVSTLELGDSALYLCASTPLAGSADTQYFGPGTRLTVL.

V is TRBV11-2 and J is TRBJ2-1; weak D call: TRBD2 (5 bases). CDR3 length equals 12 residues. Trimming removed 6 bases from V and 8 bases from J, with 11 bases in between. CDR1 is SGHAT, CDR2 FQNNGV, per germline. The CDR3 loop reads CASRLGGYEQFF. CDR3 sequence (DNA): TGTGCCAGCAGACTGGGCGGGTATGAGCAGTTCTTC.

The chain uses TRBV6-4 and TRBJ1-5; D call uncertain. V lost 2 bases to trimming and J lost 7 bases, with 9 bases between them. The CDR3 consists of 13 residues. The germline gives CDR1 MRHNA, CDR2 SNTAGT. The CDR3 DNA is TGTGCCAGCAGTGACCCCGAGGGCCAGCCCCAGCATTTT. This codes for CASSDPEGQPQHF.

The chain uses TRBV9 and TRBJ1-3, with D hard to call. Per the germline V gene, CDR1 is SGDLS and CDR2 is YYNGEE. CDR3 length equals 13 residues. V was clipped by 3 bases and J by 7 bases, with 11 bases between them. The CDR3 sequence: CASSDNGVNTIYF. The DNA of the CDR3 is TGTGCCAGCAGCGATAACGGGGTCAACACCATATATTTT.

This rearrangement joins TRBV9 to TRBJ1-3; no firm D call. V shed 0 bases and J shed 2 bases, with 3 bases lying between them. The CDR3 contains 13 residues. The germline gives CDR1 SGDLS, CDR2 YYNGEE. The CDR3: CASSVDAGNTIYF. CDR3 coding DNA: TGTGCCAGCAGCGTAGATGCTGGAAACACCATATATTTT.

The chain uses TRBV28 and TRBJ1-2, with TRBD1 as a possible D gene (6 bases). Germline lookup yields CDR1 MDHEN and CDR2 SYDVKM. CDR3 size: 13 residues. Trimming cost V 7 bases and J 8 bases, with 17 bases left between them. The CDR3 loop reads CASTSEGHQGYTF. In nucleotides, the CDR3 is TGTGCCAGCACCTCAGAGGGACATCAAGGCTACACCTTC.

Here the CDR3 DNA reads TGTGCCAGCAGTACCGGGACAGGGCGCTCAGATACGCAGTATTTT. This codes for CASSTGTGRSDTQYF. The chain combines TRBV25-1 with TRBJ2-3, with TRBD1 matching over 9 bases. Germline CDR1 MGHDK, CDR2 SYGVNS. The CDR3 loop spans 15 amino acids. V shed 5 bases, J shed 4 bases, and the junction held 7 bases outside the gene matches.

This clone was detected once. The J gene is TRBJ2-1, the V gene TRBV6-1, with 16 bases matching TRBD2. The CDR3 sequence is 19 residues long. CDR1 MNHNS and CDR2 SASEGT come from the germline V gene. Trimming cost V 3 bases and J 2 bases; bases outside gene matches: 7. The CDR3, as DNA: TGTGCCAGCAGTGAGAAGGGACTAGCGGGAGGGAACGCCTACAATGAGCAGTTCTTC. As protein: CASSEKGLAGGNAYNEQFF.

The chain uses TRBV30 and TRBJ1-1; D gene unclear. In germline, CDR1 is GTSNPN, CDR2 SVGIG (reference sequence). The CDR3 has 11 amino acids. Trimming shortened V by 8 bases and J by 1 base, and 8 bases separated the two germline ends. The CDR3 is CAALRNTEAFF. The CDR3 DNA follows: TGTGCCGCCCTCAGGAACACTGAAGCTTTCTTT.

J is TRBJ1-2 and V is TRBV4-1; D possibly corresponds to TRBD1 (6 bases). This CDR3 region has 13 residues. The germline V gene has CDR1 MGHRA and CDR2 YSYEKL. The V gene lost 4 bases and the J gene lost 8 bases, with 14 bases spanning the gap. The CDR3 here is CASSLGGVGGYTF. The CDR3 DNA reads TGCGCCAGCAGCCTGGGGGGCGTTGGGGGCTACACCTTC.

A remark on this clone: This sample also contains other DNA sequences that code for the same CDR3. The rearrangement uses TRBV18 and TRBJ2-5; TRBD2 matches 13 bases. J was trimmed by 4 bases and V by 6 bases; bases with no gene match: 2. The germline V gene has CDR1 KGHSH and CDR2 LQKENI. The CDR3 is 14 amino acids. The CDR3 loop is CASSRTSGRETQYF. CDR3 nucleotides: TGTGCCAGCTCGAGGACTAGCGGGAGAGAGACCCAGTACTTC.

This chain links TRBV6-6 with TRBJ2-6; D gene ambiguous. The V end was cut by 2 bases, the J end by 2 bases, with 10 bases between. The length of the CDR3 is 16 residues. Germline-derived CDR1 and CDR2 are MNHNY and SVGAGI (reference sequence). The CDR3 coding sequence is TGTGCCAGCAGTTACGATTTGCTCCCTGGGGCCAACGTCCTGACTTTC. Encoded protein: CASSYDLLPGANVLTF.

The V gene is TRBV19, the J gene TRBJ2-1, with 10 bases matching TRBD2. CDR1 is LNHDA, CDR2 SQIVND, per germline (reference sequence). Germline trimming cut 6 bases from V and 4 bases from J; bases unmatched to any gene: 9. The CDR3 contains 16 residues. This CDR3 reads CASSLPPSGGYNEQFF. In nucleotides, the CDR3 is TGTGCCAGTAGCTTGCCTCCTAGCGGGGGATACAATGAGCAGTTCTTC.

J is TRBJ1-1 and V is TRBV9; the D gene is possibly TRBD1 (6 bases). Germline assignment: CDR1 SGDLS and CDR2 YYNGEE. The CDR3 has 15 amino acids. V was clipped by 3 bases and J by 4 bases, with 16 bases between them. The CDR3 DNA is TGTGCCAGCAGCGCCATGGACAGACGGGTCACTGAAGCTTTCTTT. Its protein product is CASSAMDRRVTEAFF. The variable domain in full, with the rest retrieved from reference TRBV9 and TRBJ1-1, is DSGVTQTPKHLITATGQRVTLRCSPRSGDLSVYWYQQSLDQGLQFLIQYYNGEERAKGNILERFSAQQFPDLHSELNLSSLELGDSALYFCASSAMDRRVTEAFFGQGTRLTVV.

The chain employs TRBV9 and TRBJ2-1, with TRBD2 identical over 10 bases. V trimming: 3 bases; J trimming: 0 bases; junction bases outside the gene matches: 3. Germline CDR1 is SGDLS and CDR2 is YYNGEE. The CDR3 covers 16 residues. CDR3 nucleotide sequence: TGTGCCAGCAGCGGACGGACTAGCGGCTCCTACAATGAGCAGTTCTTC. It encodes CASSGRTSGSYNEQFF.

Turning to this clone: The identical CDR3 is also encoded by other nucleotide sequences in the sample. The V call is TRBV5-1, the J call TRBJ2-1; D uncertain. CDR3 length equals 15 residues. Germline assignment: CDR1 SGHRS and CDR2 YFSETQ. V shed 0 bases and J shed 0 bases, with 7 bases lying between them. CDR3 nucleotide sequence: TGCGCCAGCAGCTTGGAGGTTGGCTCCTACAATGAGCAGTTCTTC. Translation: CASSLEVGSYNEQFF.

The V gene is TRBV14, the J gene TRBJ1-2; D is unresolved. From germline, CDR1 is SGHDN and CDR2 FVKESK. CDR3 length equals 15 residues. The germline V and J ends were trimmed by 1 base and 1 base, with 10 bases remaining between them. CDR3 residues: CASSQGGRSNYGYTF. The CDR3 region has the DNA TGTGCCAGCAGCCAAGGTGGCAGAAGTAACTATGGCTACACCTTC.

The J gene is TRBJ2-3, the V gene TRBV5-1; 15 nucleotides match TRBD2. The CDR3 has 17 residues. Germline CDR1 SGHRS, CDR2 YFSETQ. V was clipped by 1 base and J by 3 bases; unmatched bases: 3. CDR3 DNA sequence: TGCGCCAGCAGCTTGTGGGGACTAGCGGGAGGAACAGATACGCAGTATTTT. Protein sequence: CASSLWGLAGGTDTQYF.

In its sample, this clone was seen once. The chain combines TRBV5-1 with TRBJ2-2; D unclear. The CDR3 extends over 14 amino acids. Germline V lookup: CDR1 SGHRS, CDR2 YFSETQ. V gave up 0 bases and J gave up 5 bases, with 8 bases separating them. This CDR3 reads CASSLDPITGELFF. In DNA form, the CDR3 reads TGCGCCAGCAGCTTGGACCCGATAACCGGGGAGCTGTTTTTT.

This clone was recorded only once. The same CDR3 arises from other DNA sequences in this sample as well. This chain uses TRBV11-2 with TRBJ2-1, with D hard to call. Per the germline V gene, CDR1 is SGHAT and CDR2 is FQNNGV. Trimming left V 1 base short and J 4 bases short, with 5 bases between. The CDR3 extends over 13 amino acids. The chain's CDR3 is CASSLGGYNEQFF. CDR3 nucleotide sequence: TGTGCCAGCAGCTTAGGAGGATACAATGAGCAGTTCTTC. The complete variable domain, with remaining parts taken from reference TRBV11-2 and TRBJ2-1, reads EAGVAQSPRYKIIEKRQSVAFWCNPISGHATLYWYQQILGQGPKLLIQFQNNGVVDDSQLPKDRFSAERLKGVDSTLKIQPAKLEDSAVYLCASSLGGYNEQFFGPGTRLTVL.

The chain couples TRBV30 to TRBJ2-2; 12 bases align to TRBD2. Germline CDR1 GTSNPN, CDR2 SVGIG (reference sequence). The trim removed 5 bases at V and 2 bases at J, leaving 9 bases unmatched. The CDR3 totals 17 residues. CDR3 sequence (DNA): TGTGCCTGGGGGCAAGGACTAGCGGGACCTAACACCGGGGAGCTGTTTTTT. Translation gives CAWGQGLAGPNTGELFF. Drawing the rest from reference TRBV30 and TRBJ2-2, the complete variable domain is SQTIHQWPATLVQPVGSPLSLECTVEGTSNPNLYWYRQAAGRGLQLLFYSVGIGQISSEVPQNLSASRPQDRQFILSSKKLLLSDSGFYLCAWGQGLAGPNTGELFFGEGSRLTVL.

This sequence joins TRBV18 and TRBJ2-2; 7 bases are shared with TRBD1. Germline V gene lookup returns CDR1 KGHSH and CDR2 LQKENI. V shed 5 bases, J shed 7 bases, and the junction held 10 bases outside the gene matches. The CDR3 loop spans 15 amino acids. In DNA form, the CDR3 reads TGTGCCAGCTCAAAGACGACAGGGTATGACGGGGAGCTGTTTTTT. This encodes CASSKTTGYDGELFF.